A single sample gave rise to the 12 T cell receptor beta chains below, sequenced in a study of shared clonotypes between healthy human individuals. Here immunoSEQ multiplex PCR was the method, and the copy in TCRdb shows in-frame clones only, minus some. The table lists millions of clones, 85% to 95% of them singletons. The sequencing input was naive CD4+ T cells from PBMCs. Subset in this sample: CD45RA+ positively selected. These receptors were collected from a man in his late teens or twenties in good health. Some clones in this sample may be carry-over from other donors' samples.

This rearrangement joins TRBV7-9 to TRBJ2-1; D possibly corresponds to TRBD1 (5 bases). Trimming pared 3 bases from V and 0 bases from J, leaving 12 bases between. Germline V gives CDR1 SEHNR, CDR2 FQNEAQ (reference sequence). This CDR3 contains 16 residues. The CDR3 sequence is CASSLAGAGSYNEQFF. CDR3 sequence (DNA): TGTGCCAGCAGCTTGGCTGGGGCCGGCTCCTACAATGAGCAGTTCTTC.

The rearrangement joins TRBV15 to TRBJ2-7, with 10 bases lining up with TRBD2. V gave up 9 bases and J gave up 2 bases; unmatched junction bases: 22. The germline V gene encodes CDR1 LNHNV and CDR2 YYDKDF (reference sequence). The CDR3 runs to 19 residues. The CDR3 reads CATKDPDRKSGRGAYEQYF. As DNA, the CDR3 is TGTGCCACGAAGGACCCAGACAGGAAAAGCGGGAGGGGTGCCTACGAGCAGTACTTC.

The chain combines TRBV19 with TRBJ2-7; D ambiguous. Per the germline V gene, CDR1 is LNHDA and CDR2 is SQIVND (reference sequence). Trimming pared 4 bases from V and 3 bases from J, leaving 10 bases between. This CDR3 is 13 amino acids long. The CDR3 DNA is TGTGCCAGTAGTAAGGACCGAAACTACGAGCAGTACTTC. Translation gives CASSKDRNYEQYF.

V gene TRBV30 combines with J gene TRBJ1-1, with a possible D match to TRBD1 (6 bases). The CDR3 consists of 12 residues. V was clipped by 0 bases and J by 11 bases, with 13 bases between them. CDR1 and CDR2 (germline): GTSNPN, SVGIG (reference sequence). Here the CDR3 DNA reads TGTGCCTGGAGTGTCCACAGGGATTCGGCTTTCTTT. Translated: CAWSVHRDSAFF.

J is TRBJ2-5 and V is TRBV7-2; 9 bases line up with TRBD2. Germline V gene data show CDR1 as SGHTA and CDR2 as FQGNSA. This CDR3 region has 16 residues. V dropped 0 bases and J dropped 5; count of bases not matched to a gene: 7. The CDR3: CASSLAGSGSWETQYF. The CDR3 DNA follows: TGTGCCAGCAGCTTAGCGGGTAGCGGGAGTTGGGAGACCCAGTACTTC.

The chain carries TRBV10-1 and TRBJ2-7; maybe TRBD1 (6 bases). The CDR3 totals 15 residues. Trimming stripped 3 bases from V and 4 bases from J, with 16 bases between. From germline, CDR1 is WNHNN and CDR2 SYGVQD (reference sequence). CDR3 amino acids: CASSETGHKIYEQYF. CDR3 DNA: TGCGCCAGCAGTGAAACGGGACATAAAATTTACGAGCAGTACTTC.

The gene calls are TRBV7-2 and TRBJ1-5; no clear D gene. Germline CDR1 SGHTA, CDR2 FQGNSA. The germline V and J ends were trimmed by 5 bases and 4 bases, with 9 bases remaining between them. The CDR3 sequence is 13 residues long. The CDR3 is CASSPQVNQPQHF. The CDR3 DNA is TGTGCCAGCAGCCCCCAGGTTAATCAGCCCCAGCATTTT.

The chain is built from TRBV5-1 and TRBJ2-7; D possibly corresponds to TRBD1 (6 bases). The germline V gene has CDR1 SGHRS and CDR2 YFSETQ. The CDR3 sequence is 16 residues long. V was clipped by 4 bases and J by 3 bases, with 20 bases between them. CDR3 residues: CASSHAGAESLYEQYF. The DNA for the CDR3 is TGCGCCAGCAGCCACGCAGGGGCGGAAAGTCTCTACGAGCAGTACTTC.

The chain couples TRBV28 to TRBJ2-4; 9 bases are shared with TRBD1. The junction had 5 bases not matched to a gene; V was cut back by 6 bases and J by 11 bases. CDR3 length: 12 residues. Germline assignment: CDR1 MDHEN and CDR2 SYDVKM. In DNA, the CDR3 is TGTGCCAGCAGCAAAGACAGGGGGTTTCAGTACTTC. Translation: CASSKDRGFQYF.

The gene calls are TRBV19 and TRBJ2-2; tentative D call: TRBD1 (6 bases). Germline V gene lookup returns CDR1 LNHDA and CDR2 SQIVND (reference sequence). This CDR3 has 18 residues. V gave up 3 bases and J gave up 1 base, with 18 bases separating them. CDR3 loop: CASSIGFYWTENTGELFF. CDR3 DNA sequence: TGTGCCAGTAGTATCGGTTTCTATTGGACAGAGAACACCGGGGAGCTGTTTTTT.

The chain uses TRBV10-1 and TRBJ2-5, with a weak D call TRBD1 (5 bases). V was pared by 6 bases and J by 1 base, with 9 bases between. The CDR3 loop spans 13 amino acids. CDR1 WNHNN and CDR2 SYGVQD come from the germline V gene (reference sequence). The CDR3 DNA sequence: TGCGCCAGCAGCATTGACAGCCAAGAGACCCAGTACTTC. This encodes CASSIDSQETQYF.

The chain joins TRBV7-8 to TRBJ2-7; TRBD1 aligns across 9 bases. CDR3 length: 17 residues. V gave up 2 bases and J gave up 4 bases; unmatched junction bases: 12. Germline V gene sequence: CDR1 SGHVS, CDR2 FQNEAQ. This chain's CDR3 is CASSLRPHRDRDYEQYF. The CDR3 DNA is TGTGCCAGCAGCTTAAGGCCTCACCGGGACAGGGATTACGAGCAGTACTTC.